The 15 T cell receptor beta chains below all came from one sample that was sequenced in a study of cytomegalovirus exposure and HLA in healthy donors. Profiled with immunoSEQ multiplex PCR; TCRdb holds only in-frame clones, not every one. Of more than 200,000 clones listed, 90% were seen once; the top ten hold around 3.1%. Sequenced: PBMCs. Receptors originate from a woman aged 25 to 39 in good health and CMV-seronegative.

The rearrangement uses TRBV6-5 and TRBJ1-4; no clear D. CDR3 length: 13 residues. Germline V gene lookup returns CDR1 MNHEY and CDR2 SVGAGI. V lost 0 bases and J lost 7, with 6 bases in between. The DNA for the CDR3 is TGTGCCAGCAGTTACTCCCATTCTGAAAAACTGTTTTTT. Its protein product is CASSYSHSEKLFF.

This clone has a handful of counts. The chain has TRBV10-3 and TRBJ1-5; D is unresolved. CDR1 and CDR2 from the germline V gene are ENHRY and SYGVKD. The V end was cut by 3 bases, the J end by 6 bases, with 9 bases between. The CDR3 contains 13 residues. CDR3 protein: CAISDWASQPQHF. CDR3 in DNA: TGTGCCATCAGTGACTGGGCTTCTCAGCCCCAGCATTTT.

The V and J genes are TRBV7-2 and TRBJ1-1; possibly TRBD1 for D (6 bases). The CDR3 sequence is 14 residues long. Germline CDR1 and CDR2: SGHTA and FQGNSA. The germline V and J ends were trimmed by 4 bases and 10 bases, with 19 bases remaining between them. The CDR3 DNA follows: TGTGCCAGCAGCTCCCCTAACGGGGGGCCGGGAGCTTTCTTT. This translates into CASSSPNGGPGAFF.

The rearrangement links TRBV6-6 to TRBJ1-2; D gene ambiguous. The CDR3 extends over 16 amino acids. V lost 2 bases and J lost 0, with 13 bases in between. CDR1 is MNHNY and CDR2 is SVGAGI in the germline V gene (reference sequence). DNA of the CDR3: TGTGCCAGCAGTTACAGGGCACCTCAAGCTAACTATGGCTACACCTTC. Its translation: CASSYRAPQANYGYTF.

J is TRBJ2-1 and V is TRBV5-1, with TRBD2 matching over 10 bases. The CDR3 sequence is 18 residues long. With V trimmed by 2 bases and J by 0 bases, 8 bases remained unmatched. CDR1 is SGHRS and CDR2 is YFSETQ in the germline V gene. The CDR3 protein is CASSFRASGSNSYNEQFF. CDR3 coding DNA: TGCGCCAGCAGCTTTAGGGCTAGCGGGAGTAACTCCTACAATGAGCAGTTCTTC.

The CDR3 coding sequence is TGTGCCAGCAGTAGGAGCGGGGATAGCACAGATACGCAGTATTTT. It codes for CASSRSGDSTDTQYF. The genes are TRBV25-1 and TRBJ2-3; 7 positions agree with TRBD2. The CDR3 contains 15 residues. Germline V gives CDR1 MGHDK, CDR2 SYGVNS. Trimming cost V 5 bases and J 0 bases; bases outside gene matches: 5. Full variable domain (remainder filled in from reference TRBV25-1 and TRBJ2-3): EADIYQTPRYLVIGTGKKITLECSQTMGHDKMYWYQQDPGMELHLIHYSYGVNSTEKGDLSSESTVSRIRTEHFPLTLESARPSHTSQYLCASSRSGDSTDTQYFGPGTRLTVL.

The J gene is TRBJ2-7, the V gene TRBV6-5; TRBD1 might be the D (6 bases). Germline V gives CDR1 MNHEY, CDR2 SVGAGI. The CDR3 is made up of 14 amino acids. V lost 10 bases, J lost 4 bases, and 20 bases lay in between. DNA of the CDR3: TGTGCCACCCTATTAACCTTTCAGGGGTACGAGCAGTACTTC. Encoded protein: CATLLTFQGYEQYF.

This clone appeared a single time. The chain links TRBV7-2 to TRBJ2-2; D may be TRBD2 (6 bases). The CDR3 is 14 residues long. CDR1 and CDR2 from the germline V gene are SGHTA and FQGNSA. Between the trimmed V and J ends, which lost 7 bases and 0 bases, there was a span of 9 bases. The CDR3 spells CASKGRTNTGELFF. The CDR3 DNA is TGTGCCAGCAAAGGGAGGACGAACACCGGGGAGCTGTTTTTT.

The gene calls are TRBV19 and TRBJ1-3, with unresolved D. The CDR3 sequence is 16 residues long. The V end was cut by 3 bases, the J end by 2 bases, with 14 bases between. Germline V gene lookup returns CDR1 LNHDA and CDR2 SQIVND (reference sequence). CDR3 sequence reads: CASSITRVQPGNTIYF. The CDR3 bases are TGTGCCAGTAGTATCACAAGAGTTCAACCTGGAAACACCATATATTTT.

This clone was counted only a few times. The V call is TRBV11-2, the J call TRBJ1-2, with 9 nucleotides matching TRBD1. V was clipped by 4 bases and J by 2 bases; unmatched bases: 5. Germline CDR1 and CDR2: SGHAT and FQNNGV. The CDR3 is made up of 15 amino acids. The CDR3 sequence: CASSSPDRGNYGYTF. In nucleotides, the CDR3 is TGTGCCAGCAGCTCCCCAGACAGGGGGAACTATGGCTACACCTTC.

The J gene is TRBJ2-7, the V gene TRBV28; D gene ambiguous. This CDR3 contains 14 residues. Germline loops: CDR1 MDHEN, CDR2 SYDVKM. Trimming took off 1 base at V and 6 bases at J, with 13 bases between the two ends. The CDR3 here is CASSLFFMGREQYF. CDR3 DNA: TGTGCCAGCAGTTTATTTTTTATGGGCCGCGAGCAGTACTTC.

The chain employs TRBV10-2 and TRBJ2-1, with no clear D. The CDR3 is 11 amino acids. With 5 bases removed from V and 6 bases from J, the gap between germline ends came to 5 bases. Germline V CDR1 and CDR2: WSHSY, SAAADI. The chain's CDR3 is CASSLRNEQFF. The CDR3, as DNA: TGCGCCAGCAGTCTTCGCAATGAGCAGTTCTTC.

The DNA for the CDR3 is TGTGCCAGCAGCTTGGCAAGGGTGGGTACAGATACGCAGTATTTT. As protein: CASSLARVGTDTQYF. The chain couples TRBV5-6 to TRBJ2-3; D not resolved. Germline assignment: CDR1 SGHDT and CDR2 YYEEEE. V dropped 0 bases and J dropped 3 bases, with 11 bases sitting between them. The CDR3 covers 15 residues.

V is TRBV2 and J is TRBJ1-1; weak D call: TRBD1 (5 bases). The CDR3 spans 15 residues. Germline CDR1 SNHLY, CDR2 FYNNEI. V lost 3 bases and J 3 bases, leaving 14 bases between the germline ends. In nucleotides, the CDR3 is TGTGCCAGCAGTGACAGGGAAATCGGGTACACTGAAGCTTTCTTT. Amino acids: CASSDREIGYTEAFF.

The gene calls are TRBV19 and TRBJ2-7; 9 bases agree with TRBD1. Germline V gene lookup returns CDR1 LNHDA and CDR2 SQIVND (reference sequence). With V trimmed by 6 bases and J by 1 base, 7 bases remained unmatched. The CDR3 consists of 15 residues. The CDR3 loop reads CASRNTGTGSYEQYF. The CDR3 DNA sequence: TGTGCCAGTAGAAACACCGGGACAGGGTCCTACGAGCAGTACTTC.